This T cell receptor (beta chain) appears in the sequencing data of a study of tumor-infiltrating lymphocytes in localized non-small cell lung cancer. Study-wide context: Several tumor histologies, both smoking statuses, and some post-neoadjuvant chemotherapy samples were included. Each patient gave resected tumor and non-adjacent uninvolved lung tissue.

After removal of 3 bases from V and 4 bases from J, the junction contained 12 bases not matched to a gene. The CDR3 is 17 amino acids. CDR1 and CDR2 from the germline V gene are KGHSH and LQKENI. Study-wide findings and caveats: T-cell fraction did not differ between immunotypes IM1 and IM2. Tumor T-cell fraction from TCR sequencing was not associated with recurrence-free survival (p = 0.61).

To note about this clone: The antigen is undetermined.

Here immunoSEQ multiplex PCR was the method, and the copy in TCRdb shows in-frame clones only, minus some. The repertoire consists of 9,500 to 15,000 clones, with more than 75% occurring once and the leading ten covering more than 8%. The specimen was lung tumor tissue. V usage is TRBV18 and J usage is TRBJ2-3, with TRBD1 matching over 8 bases. The sequence was obtained from a human donor with non-small cell lung cancer. The CDR3 region has the DNA TGTGCCAGCTCACCTCCATGGGCAGCAGGGGGCGCAGATACGCAGTATTTT. It specifies CASSPPWAAGGADTQYF.